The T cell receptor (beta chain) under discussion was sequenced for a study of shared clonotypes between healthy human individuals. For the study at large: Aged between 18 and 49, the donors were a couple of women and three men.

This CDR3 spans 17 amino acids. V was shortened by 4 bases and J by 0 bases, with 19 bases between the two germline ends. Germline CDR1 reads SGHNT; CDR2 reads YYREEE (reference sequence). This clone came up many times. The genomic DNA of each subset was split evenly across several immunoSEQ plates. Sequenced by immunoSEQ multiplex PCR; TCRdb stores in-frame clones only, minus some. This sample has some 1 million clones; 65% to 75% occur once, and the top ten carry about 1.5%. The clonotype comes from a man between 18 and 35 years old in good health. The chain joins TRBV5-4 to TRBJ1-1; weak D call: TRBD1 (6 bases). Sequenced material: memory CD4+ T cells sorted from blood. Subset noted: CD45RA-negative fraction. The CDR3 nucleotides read TGTGCCAGCAGCCCTACCGGGACACCAGCCATGAACACTGAAGCTTTCTTT. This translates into CASSPTGTPAMNTEAFF.